This T cell receptor (beta chain) was observed in a study of blood T cell repertoires in COVID-19 (dated by TCRdb to the early 2020s). About the investigation overall: Samples covering the acute and convalescent phases of COVID-19 were provided by collaborators in the United States, Italy and Spain. The repertoires were released in a freely available public database meant as a resource for research on the immune response to SARS-CoV-2. The samples were drawn from the first 160 participants of the ongoing ImmuneRACE study and from 950 to 1,500 subjects provided by 6 global collaborators. The dataset comprised deeply sampled blood TCRbeta repertoires from subjects exposed to, actively infected with, or recovered from COVID-19. A de-identified subject ID, COVID-19 status, age in years and sex were almost always included in the sample metadata. The material from the prospective study consisted of cDNA or gDNA derived from T cells, B-cell-depleted T cells, or PBMCs. HLA class I and class II types, where available, came from metadata supplied by the sample provider rather than from assay-based typing.

One collaborating source in Seattle enrolled patients while the patients were actively infected and followed the patients over time throughout the course of disease. The collaborating institutions used their own protocols to collect whole blood in K2EDTA tubes. Collaborator samples were shipped for TCRbeta analysis as frozen whole blood, isolated PBMCs, or DNA extracted from either sample type. TCRbeta CDR3 regions were amplified from genomic DNA by means of the immunoSEQ Assay, a bias-controlled multiplex PCR. The authors' analysis ran thus. The number of nucleated cells in each sample was estimated from the amplification of reference gene primers within the assay. To quantify the absolute abundance of each unique TCRbeta CDR3 rearrangement, sequence reads were collapsed and filtered. For each sample, productive Simpson clonality was calculated as the square root of Simpson's diversity index over productive rearrangements. Here the immuneACCESS table is served through TCRdb, limited to in-frame sequences with V and J called. Missing clones are a known gap in these copies; in checked studies unresolved V genes cover under half, and the rest lacks a known reason. The DNA was the basis for D and trimming; V, J and clone size are from that table. The sample yields some 58,000 clones; roughly four fifths were counted once. Jointly, the top ten make up under 35% of the sample.

This clone was seen only a few times. The clone's antigen remains unknown. No base qualities exist here, and no much larger clone lies one base off it. Results the study describes overall, beyond this receptor: Clinical and demographic metadata were provided uncurated, with the amount varying by source and participant.

The sequence was obtained from a man aged 60-69 years with COVID-19, enrolled during active disease. The sequencing sample was made of peripheral blood.

The sequenced DNA: TGTGCCAGCAGCCAAGCGGGAGTTAGTGATACGCAGTATTTT. It specifies CASSQAGVSDTQYF. Recombination linked TRBV9 to TRBJ2-3; TRBD2 agrees with 8 junctional bases. Trimming leaves V shorter by 4 bases and J shorter by 6 bases, with the junction holding 7 bases beyond the gene matches. Based on the germline V gene, the CDR1 and CDR2 sequences are SGDLS and YYNGEE. CDR3 length: 14 amino acids, cysteine to phenylalanine. Here the CDR3 DNA is all that survives: 42 bases in frame from base 1.